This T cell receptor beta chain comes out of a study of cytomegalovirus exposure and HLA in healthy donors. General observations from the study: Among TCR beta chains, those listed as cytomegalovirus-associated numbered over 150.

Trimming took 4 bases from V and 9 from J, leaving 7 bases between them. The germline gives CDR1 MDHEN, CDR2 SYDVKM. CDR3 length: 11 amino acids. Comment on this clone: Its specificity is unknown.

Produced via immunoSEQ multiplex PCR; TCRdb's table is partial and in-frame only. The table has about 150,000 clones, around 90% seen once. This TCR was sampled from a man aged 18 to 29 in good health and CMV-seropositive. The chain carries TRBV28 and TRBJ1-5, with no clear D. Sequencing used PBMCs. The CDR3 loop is CASSSRWPQHF. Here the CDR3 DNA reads TGTGCCAGCAGTTCCAGGTGGCCCCAGCATTTT.